The clone carrying this T cell receptor beta chain showed up just once. No antigen is known for it. Trimming removed 1 base from V and 4 bases from J, with 10 bases in between. Germline-derived CDR1 and CDR2 are LNHNV and YYDKDF (reference sequence). This CDR3 is 14 amino acids long. Repertoires were generated with immunoSEQ multiplex PCR, while TCRdb's copy carries only in-frame clones and drops some. Here the sample spans fewer than 250,000 clones, 83% being singletons. This specimen comes from a study of cytomegalovirus exposure and HLA in healthy donors. Regarding the study as a whole: While the bulk of TCR sequences proved rare, some public TCRs turned up in many donors. A few of the chains that were CMV-associated were confirmed in vitro to be specific for CMV antigens. Both high specificity and high sensitivity reportedly marked the classifier's diagnosis of cytomegalovirus status.

Sequences were obtained from PBMCs. The chain joins TRBV15 to TRBJ1-1; TRBD1 might be the D (5 bases). The receptor's source is a woman aged 18-35 years in good health and CMV-seronegative. The CDR3 DNA sequence: TGTGCCACCAGCAGAGTCGGGACTGTCACTGAAGCTTTCTTT. Translating it yields CATSRVGTVTEAFF.